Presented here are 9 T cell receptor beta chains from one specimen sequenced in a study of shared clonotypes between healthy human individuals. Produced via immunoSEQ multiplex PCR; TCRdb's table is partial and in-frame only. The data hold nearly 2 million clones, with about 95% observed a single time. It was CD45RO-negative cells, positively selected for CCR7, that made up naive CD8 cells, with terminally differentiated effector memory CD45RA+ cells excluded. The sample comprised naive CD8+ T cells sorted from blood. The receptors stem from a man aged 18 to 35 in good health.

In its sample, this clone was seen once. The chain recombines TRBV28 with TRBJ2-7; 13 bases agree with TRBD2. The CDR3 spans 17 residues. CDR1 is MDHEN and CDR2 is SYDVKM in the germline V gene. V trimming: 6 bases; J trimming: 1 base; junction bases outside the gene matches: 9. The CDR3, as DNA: TGTGCCAGCAGCCCTGGACTAGCGGGGGCCAATTCCTACGAGCAGTACTTC. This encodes CASSPGLAGANSYEQYF.

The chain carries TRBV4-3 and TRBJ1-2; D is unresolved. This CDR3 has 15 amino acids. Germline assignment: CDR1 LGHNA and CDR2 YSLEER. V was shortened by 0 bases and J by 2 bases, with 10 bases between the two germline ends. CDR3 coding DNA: TGCGCCAGCAGCCAAGACGTGGATTTGAACTATGGCTACACCTTC. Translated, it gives CASSQDVDLNYGYTF.

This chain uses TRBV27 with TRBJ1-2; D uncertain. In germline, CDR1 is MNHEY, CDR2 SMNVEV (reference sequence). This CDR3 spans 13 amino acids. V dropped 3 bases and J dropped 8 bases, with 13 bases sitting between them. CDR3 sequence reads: CASSFPPVGGYTF. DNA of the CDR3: TGTGCCAGCAGTTTTCCACCTGTAGGAGGCTACACCTTC.

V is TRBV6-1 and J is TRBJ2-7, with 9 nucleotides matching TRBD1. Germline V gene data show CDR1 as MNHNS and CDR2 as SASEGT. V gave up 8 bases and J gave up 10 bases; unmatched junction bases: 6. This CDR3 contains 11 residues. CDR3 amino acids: CASVGGQGQYF. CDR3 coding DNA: TGTGCCAGCGTCGGGGGACAGGGACAGTACTTC.

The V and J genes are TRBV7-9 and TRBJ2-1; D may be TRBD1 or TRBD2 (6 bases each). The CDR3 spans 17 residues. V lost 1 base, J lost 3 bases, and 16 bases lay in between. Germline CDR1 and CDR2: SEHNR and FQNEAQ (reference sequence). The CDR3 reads CASSLDKEGVHYNEQFF. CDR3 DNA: TGTGCCAGCAGCTTAGATAAGGAGGGGGTCCACTACAATGAGCAGTTCTTC. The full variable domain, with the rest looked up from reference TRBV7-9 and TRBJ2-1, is DTGVSQNPRHKITKRGQNVTFRCDPISEHNRLYWYRQTLGQGPEFLTYFQNEAQLEKSRLLSDRFSAERPKGSFSTLEIQRTEQGDSAMYLCASSLDKEGVHYNEQFFGPGTRLTVL.

The CDR3 DNA reads TGTGCCAGCTCCGGGACAGGGGGCCGGTACGAGCAGTACTTC. Translation: CASSGTGGRYEQYF. The gene calls are TRBV27 and TRBJ2-7; TRBD1 aligns across 12 bases. The germline CDR1 and CDR2 sequences are MNHEY and SMNVEV (reference sequence). V lost 8 bases, J lost 4 bases, and 6 bases stayed unmatched. The CDR3 runs 14 residues.

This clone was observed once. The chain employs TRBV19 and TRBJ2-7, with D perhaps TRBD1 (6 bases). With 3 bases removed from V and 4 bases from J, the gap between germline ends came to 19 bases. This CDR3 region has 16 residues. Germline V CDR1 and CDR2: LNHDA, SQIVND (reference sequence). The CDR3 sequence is CASSINKYRASYEQYF. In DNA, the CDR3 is TGTGCCAGTAGTATCAACAAATACAGGGCCTCGTACGAGCAGTACTTC.

The CDR3 sequence: CSVEVGRGTVGNEQFF. In DNA, the CDR3 is TGCAGCGTTGAAGTTGGAAGGGGGACAGTCGGCAATGAGCAGTTCTTC. The V gene is TRBV29-1, the J gene TRBJ2-1; TRBD1 matches 7 bases. Germline loops: CDR1 SQVTM, CDR2 ANQGSEA. CDR3 length: 16 residues. Unmatched junction bases numbered 12, after V lost 1 base and J lost 6 bases.

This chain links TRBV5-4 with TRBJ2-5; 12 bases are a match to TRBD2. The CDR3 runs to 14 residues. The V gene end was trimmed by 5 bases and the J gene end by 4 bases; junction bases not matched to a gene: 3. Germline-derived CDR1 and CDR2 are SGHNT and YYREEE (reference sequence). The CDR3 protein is CASSQTSGGETQYF. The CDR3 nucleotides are TGTGCCAGCAGTCAGACTAGCGGGGGAGAGACCCAGTACTTC.